A single sample is the source of the 21 T cell receptor beta chains below, sequenced in a study of early T cells in non-severe SARS-CoV-2 infection. TCRdb re-derived calls from the 5' RACE reads in MiXCR, one entry per CDR3 protein. The sample has around 49,000 distinct CDR3 sequences; roughly 12% are singletons. Sequencing was carried out using whole blood. These receptors were obtained from an adult who was a healthcare worker with PCR-confirmed SARS-CoV-2 infection or an uninfected control (not recorded which).

At least ten counts were recorded for this clonotype. The chain uses TRBV29-1 and TRBJ2-1; TRBD2 aligns across 9 bases. J was trimmed by 3 bases and V by 5 bases; bases with no gene match: 5. CDR3 length equals 14 residues. Looked up from germline, CDR1 is SQVTM and CDR2 is ANQGSEA. DNA of the CDR3: TGCAGCGTTACGGGACTAGCTTTCTACAATGAGCAGTTCTTC. Encoded protein: CSVTGLAFYNEQFF.

Ten or more counts support this clonotype. The J gene is TRBJ2-1, the V gene TRBV20-1; possibly TRBD2 for D (5 bases). The CDR3 sequence is 13 residues long. Between the trimmed V and J ends, which lost 3 bases and 9 bases, there was a span of 15 bases. From germline, CDR1 is DFQATT and CDR2 SNEGSKA (reference sequence). CDR3 DNA sequence: TGCAGTGCTAGGGGCCTGGGAGTCGGTGAGCAGTTCTTC. As protein: CSARGLGVGEQFF.

This chain joins TRBV20-1 and TRBJ1-2, with D possibly TRBD1 on 5 matching bases. The CDR3 is 15 amino acids. V was cut by 0 bases and J by 4 bases, with 15 bases left in between. CDR1 is DFQATT and CDR2 is SNEGSKA in the germline V gene (reference sequence). This CDR3 is CSARDLRGRVYGYTF. The CDR3 DNA sequence: TGCAGTGCTAGAGATCTTAGGGGACGGGTCTATGGCTACACCTTC.

This clonotype was seen repeatedly, ten times or more. This chain links TRBV20-1 with TRBJ2-1; D remains ambiguous. Trimming removed 4 bases from V and 7 bases from J, with 5 bases in between. Germline V CDR1 and CDR2: DFQATT, SNEGSKA (reference sequence). CDR3 size: 10 residues. The CDR3 DNA sequence: TGCAGTGCTAAATCGAATGAGCAGTTCTTC. Amino acid sequence: CSAKSNEQFF.

This clonotype was recorded many times. The V gene is TRBV24-1, the J gene TRBJ1-5, with a possible D match to TRBD1 (6 bases). Germline V gives CDR1 KGHDR, CDR2 SFDVKD. CDR3 length: 15 residues. Trimming stripped 2 bases from V and 3 bases from J, with 10 bases between. For the CDR3, the DNA is TGTGCCACCAGTGATTCGGACAGATCCAATCAGCCCCAGCATTTT. This codes for CATSDSDRSNQPQHF.

This clonotype showed up just once. Possible read error: a much larger clone is one base away. The chain combines TRBV5-4 with TRBJ1-6, with TRBD1 as a possible D gene (6 bases). Germline CDR1 reads SGHNT; CDR2 reads YYREEE (reference sequence). CDR3 length equals 16 residues. The CDR3 here is CASSRGGLTNNLPLHF. The CDR3 coding sequence is TGTGCCAGCAGCCGTGGGGGCCTTACCAATAATTTACCCCTCCACTTT.

The chain is built from TRBV7-2 and TRBJ2-3; TRBD1 matches at 8 bases. The CDR3 contains 16 residues. After removal of 0 bases from V and 4 bases from J, the junction contained 6 bases not matched to a gene. Per the germline V gene, CDR1 is SGHTA and CDR2 is FQGNSA. CDR3 sequence: CASSLARQGSADTQYF. The CDR3 nucleotides are TGTGCCAGCAGCTTAGCCCGACAGGGGAGTGCAGATACGCAGTATTTT.

Only a few counts were recorded for this clonotype. The chain carries TRBV6-6 and TRBJ2-1, with 8 bases aligning to TRBD2. This CDR3 comprises 16 residues. The V gene end was trimmed by 5 bases and the J gene end by 0 bases; junction bases not matched to a gene: 6. From germline, CDR1 is MNHNY and CDR2 SVGAGI (reference sequence). The CDR3: CASSPSGRSSYNEQFF. The CDR3 coding sequence is TGTGCCAGCAGTCCTAGCGGGCGCAGCTCCTACAATGAGCAGTTCTTC.

This clonotype was seen many times. CDR3 sequence (DNA): TGTGCCAGCAGTCCGCTGGGGACAGGGGCTACTGAAGCTTTCTTT. Protein sequence: CASSPLGTGATEAFF. This chain links TRBV27 with TRBJ1-1; TRBD1 matches 10 bases. The CDR3 runs to 15 residues. CDR1 is MNHEY, CDR2 SMNVEV, per germline (reference sequence). V was pared by 5 bases and J by 5 bases, with 8 bases of the junction left unmatched.

The table lists this clonotype with many counts. The CDR3 DNA is TGCAGCGTTGGCTGGGGGGCTTATGGCTACACCTTC. This codes for CSVGWGAYGYTF. The rearrangement joins TRBV29-1 to TRBJ1-2, with D tentatively TRBD1 (6 bases). The V and J ends lost 4 bases and 5 bases respectively, with 11 bases between them. The CDR3 covers 12 residues. Germline CDR1 is SQVTM and CDR2 is ANQGSEA.

This chain uses TRBV6-2 or TRBV6-3 with TRBJ1-2; D gene uncertain. This CDR3 comprises 12 residues. CDR1 is MNHEY and CDR2 is SVGEGT in the germline V gene. Deletions cut 11 bases from V and 0 bases from J, with 10 bases between. The CDR3 sequence is CASRTANYGYTF. CDR3 coding DNA: TGTGCCTCACGGACGGCTAACTATGGCTACACCTTC.

This sequence joins TRBV28 and TRBJ1-1, with 8 bases identical to TRBD1. The CDR3 extends over 14 amino acids. The germline gives CDR1 MDHEN, CDR2 SYDVKM. J was trimmed by 3 bases and V by 5 bases; bases with no gene match: 5. The CDR3 DNA reads as TGTGCCAGCAGTAAACCAGGGGGCCACACTGAAGCTTTCTTT. This translates into CASSKPGGHTEAFF.

This clonotype was counted at least ten times. The chain links TRBV4-2 to TRBJ2-5; the match to TRBD2 covers 7 bases. Germline CDR1 LGHNA, CDR2 YNFKEQ. There are 15 residues in the CDR3. V was clipped by 4 bases and J by 2 bases; unmatched bases: 7. The CDR3 spells CASSRDPSGQETQYF. CDR3 nucleotides: TGTGCCAGCAGCCGAGACCCTAGCGGACAAGAGACCCAGTACTTC.

This clonotype was picked up a small number of times. This chain joins TRBV7-2 and TRBJ1-1; 7 nucleotides match TRBD1. V shed 8 bases, J shed 4 bases, and the junction held 10 bases outside the gene matches. Per germline, CDR1 SGHTA and CDR2 FQGNSA. This CDR3 comprises 14 residues. CDR3 DNA: TGTGCCAGCGGGCAGGGGGATTTGGGCACTGAAGCTTTCTTT. This translates into CASGQGDLGTEAFF.

This clonotype was detected a few times. The chain couples TRBV30 to TRBJ2-3; D remains ambiguous. Germline lookup yields CDR1 GTSNPN and CDR2 SVGIG (reference sequence). The CDR3 covers 16 residues. Deletions cut 0 bases from V and 4 bases from J, with 17 bases between. The CDR3 loop reads CAWSVPELVWPDTQYF. Written as DNA, the CDR3 is TGTGCCTGGAGTGTACCGGAGCTTGTTTGGCCAGATACGCAGTATTTT.

This clonotype was counted ten times or more. CDR3 nucleotides: TGTGCCAGCAGCTCGATCTCTGAAGCTTTCTTT. It translates to CASSSISEAFF. This chain connects TRBV7-9 to TRBJ1-1; no clear D. Germline CDR1 and CDR2: SEHNR and FQNEAQ (reference sequence). This CDR3 is built from 11 residues. The V end was cut by 4 bases, the J end by 6 bases, with 6 bases between.

The table lists this clonotype with many counts. The chain employs TRBV6-6 and TRBJ2-3, with D perhaps matching TRBD1 (6 bases). The V and J ends lost 3 bases and 4 bases respectively, with 14 bases between them. The germline CDR1 and CDR2 sequences are MNHNY and SVGAGI (reference sequence). This CDR3 has 15 amino acids. The CDR3 region has the DNA TGTGCCAGCAGTTATACTTTACAGGGTTCAGATACGCAGTATTTT. Its protein is CASSYTLQGSDTQYF.

This clonotype was found a few times. V and J are TRBV6-5 and TRBJ2-1; tentatively, D is TRBD2 (6 bases). Germline CDR1 reads MNHEY; CDR2 reads SVGAGI. V gave up 8 bases and J gave up 3 bases, with 14 bases separating them. This CDR3 region has 14 residues. This chain's CDR3 is CASASLAYYNEQFF. The DNA for the CDR3 is TGTGCCAGCGCGTCCCTAGCGTACTACAATGAGCAGTTCTTC.

This clonotype was detected only a few times. The J gene is TRBJ2-3, the V gene TRBV29-1; 12 bases map to TRBD2. V shed 7 bases, J shed 3 bases, and the junction held 5 bases outside the gene matches. There are 14 residues in the CDR3. Germline CDR1 SQVTM, CDR2 ANQGSEA. DNA for the CDR3: TGCAGCGCTAGTCTAGCGGGAGGGACAGATACGCAGTATTTT. It specifies CSASLAGGTDTQYF.

V is TRBV6-2 or TRBV6-3 and J is TRBJ2-2; D remains unclear. The CDR3 contains 13 residues. V lost 6 bases to trimming and J lost 6 bases, with 11 bases between them. Germline V gene sequence: CDR1 MNHEY, CDR2 SVGEGT. The CDR3 sequence is CASRPNFAGELFF. The CDR3 DNA reads TGTGCCAGCAGACCTAATTTCGCCGGGGAGCTGTTTTTT.

In this sample, this clonotype turned up many times. This chain connects TRBV2 to TRBJ1-1; no reliable D call. Trimming took off 1 base at V and 5 bases at J, with 5 bases between the two ends. Germline V gene sequence: CDR1 SNHLY, CDR2 FYNNEI. The CDR3 is made up of 12 amino acids. Here the CDR3 DNA reads TGTGCCAGCAGTGAAGGGGGAACTGAAGCTTTCTTT. Translated, it gives CASSEGGTEAFF. Full variable domain (missing parts from reference TRBV2 and TRBJ1-1): EPEVTQTPSHQVTQMGQEVILRCVPISNHLYFYWYRQILGQKVEFLVSFYNNEISEKSEIFDDQFSVERPDGSNFTLKIRSTKLEDSAMYFCASSEGGTEAFFGQGTRLTVV.